Reported below is one T cell receptor beta chain. V lost 2 bases to trimming and J lost 4 bases; unmatched junction nucleotides: 2. The CDR3 runs to 14 residues. Germline loops: CDR1 SGDLS, CDR2 YYNGEE. This specimen comes from a study of T cell changes during pregnancy in multiple sclerosis. Assay: immunoSEQ multiplex PCR; the TCRdb copy retains only in-frame clones and omits some. The profile shows around 45,000 clones, approximately 92% of them singletons. The receptor was derived from a female donor with multiple sclerosis, enrolled in a pregnancy study. The sample in question was CD4+ T cells from peripheral blood mononuclear cells, obtained before pregnancy. The J gene is TRBJ2-3, the V gene TRBV9; 9 nucleotides match TRBD2. The CDR3 nucleotides are TGTGCCAGCAGCGTTGGGACTAGCTCAGATACGCAGTATTTT. It specifies CASSVGTSSDTQYF.